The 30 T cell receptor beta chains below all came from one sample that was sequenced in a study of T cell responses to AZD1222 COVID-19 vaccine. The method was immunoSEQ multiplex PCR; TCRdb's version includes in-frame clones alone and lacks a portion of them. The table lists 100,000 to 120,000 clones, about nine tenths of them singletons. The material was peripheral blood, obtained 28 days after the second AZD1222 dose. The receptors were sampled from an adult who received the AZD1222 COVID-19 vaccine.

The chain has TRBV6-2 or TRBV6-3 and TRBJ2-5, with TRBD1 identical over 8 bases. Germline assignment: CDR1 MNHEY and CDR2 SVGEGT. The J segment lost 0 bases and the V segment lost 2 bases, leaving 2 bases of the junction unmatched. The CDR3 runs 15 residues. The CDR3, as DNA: TGTGCCAGCAGTTACGGGACAGGAGACCAAGAGACCCAGTACTTC. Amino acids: CASSYGTGDQETQYF.

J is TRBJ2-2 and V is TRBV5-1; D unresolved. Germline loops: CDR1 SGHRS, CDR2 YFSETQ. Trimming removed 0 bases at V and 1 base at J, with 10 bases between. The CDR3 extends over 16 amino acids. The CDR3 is CASSLGTPGNTGELFF. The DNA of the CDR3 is TGCGCCAGCAGCTTGGGCACCCCCGGGAACACCGGGGAGCTGTTTTTT.

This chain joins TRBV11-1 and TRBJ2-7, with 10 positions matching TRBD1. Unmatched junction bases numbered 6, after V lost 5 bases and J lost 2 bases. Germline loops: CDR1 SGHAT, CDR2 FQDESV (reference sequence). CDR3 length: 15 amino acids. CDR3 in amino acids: CASSPGQGGTYEQYF. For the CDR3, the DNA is TGTGCCAGCAGCCCCGGACAGGGGGGGACCTACGAGCAGTACTTC.

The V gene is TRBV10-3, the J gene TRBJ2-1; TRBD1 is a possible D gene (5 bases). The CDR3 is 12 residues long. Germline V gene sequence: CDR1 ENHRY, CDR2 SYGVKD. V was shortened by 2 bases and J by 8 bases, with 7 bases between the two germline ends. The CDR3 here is CAISETGDEQFF. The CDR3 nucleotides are TGTGCCATCAGTGAGACAGGCGATGAGCAGTTCTTC.

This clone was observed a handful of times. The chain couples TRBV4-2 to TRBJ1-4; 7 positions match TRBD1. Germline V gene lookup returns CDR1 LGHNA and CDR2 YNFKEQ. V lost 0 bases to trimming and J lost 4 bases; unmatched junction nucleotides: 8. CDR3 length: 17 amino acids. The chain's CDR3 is CASSQERGPSGNEKLFF. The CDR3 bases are TGTGCCAGCAGCCAAGAAAGGGGGCCCTCGGGTAATGAAAAACTGTTTTTT.

The CDR3 nucleotides read TGTGCCAGCAGCCCCGGACATATCTCTGGGGCCAACGTCCTGACTTTC. This translates into CASSPGHISGANVLTF. This sequence joins TRBV7-2 and TRBJ2-6; maybe TRBD1 (5 bases). The CDR3 runs 16 residues. Germline V CDR1 and CDR2: SGHTA, FQGNSA. Trimming left V 5 bases short and J 0 bases short, with 11 bases between.

CDR3 amino acids: CASSYSSHRGKDYEQYF. For the CDR3, the DNA is TGTGCCAGCAGTTACTCGTCCCATCGTGGGAAGGACTACGAGCAGTACTTC. V gene TRBV6-2 or TRBV6-3 combines with J gene TRBJ2-7; D unclear. Trimming shortened V by 0 bases and J by 3 bases, and 18 bases separated the two germline ends. Germline CDR1 is MNHEY and CDR2 is SVGEGT. This CDR3 is built from 17 residues.

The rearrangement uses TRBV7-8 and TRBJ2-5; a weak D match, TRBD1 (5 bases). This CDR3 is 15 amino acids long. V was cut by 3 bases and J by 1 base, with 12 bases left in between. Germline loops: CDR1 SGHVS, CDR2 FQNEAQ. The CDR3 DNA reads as TGTGCCAGCAGCTTCAAAGACAGCACCCAAGAGACCCAGTACTTC. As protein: CASSFKDSTQETQYF.

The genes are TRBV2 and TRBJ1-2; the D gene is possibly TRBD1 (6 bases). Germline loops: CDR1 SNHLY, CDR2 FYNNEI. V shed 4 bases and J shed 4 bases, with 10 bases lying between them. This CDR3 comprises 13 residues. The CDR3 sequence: CASSAGGGYGYTF. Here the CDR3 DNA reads TGTGCCAGCAGTGCTGGGGGCGGCTATGGCTACACCTTC.

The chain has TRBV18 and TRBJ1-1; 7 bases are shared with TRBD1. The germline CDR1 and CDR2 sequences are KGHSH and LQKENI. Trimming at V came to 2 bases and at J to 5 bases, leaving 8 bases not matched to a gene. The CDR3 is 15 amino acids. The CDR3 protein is CASSPGRDRATEAFF. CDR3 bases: TGTGCCAGCTCACCAGGCAGAGACAGGGCTACTGAAGCTTTCTTT.

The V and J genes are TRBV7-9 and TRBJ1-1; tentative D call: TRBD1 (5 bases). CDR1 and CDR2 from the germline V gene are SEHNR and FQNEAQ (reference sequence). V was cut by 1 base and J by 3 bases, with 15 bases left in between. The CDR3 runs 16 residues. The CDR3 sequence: CASSLVFQGLDTEAFF. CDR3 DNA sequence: TGTGCCAGCAGCTTAGTATTCCAGGGCTTGGACACTGAAGCTTTCTTT. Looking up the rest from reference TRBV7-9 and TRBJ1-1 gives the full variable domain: DTGVSQNPRHKITKRGQNVTFRCDPISEHNRLYWYRQTLGQGPEFLTYFQNEAQLEKSRLLSDRFSAERPKGSFSTLEIQRTEQGDSAMYLCASSLVFQGLDTEAFFGQGTRLTVV.

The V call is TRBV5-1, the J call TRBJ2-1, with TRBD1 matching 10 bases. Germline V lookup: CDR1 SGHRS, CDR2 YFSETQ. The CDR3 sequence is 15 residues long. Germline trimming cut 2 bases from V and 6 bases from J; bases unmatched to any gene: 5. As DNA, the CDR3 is TGCGCCAGCAGCTTCGGACAGGGGGGCCCCAATGAGCAGTTCTTC. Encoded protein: CASSFGQGGPNEQFF.

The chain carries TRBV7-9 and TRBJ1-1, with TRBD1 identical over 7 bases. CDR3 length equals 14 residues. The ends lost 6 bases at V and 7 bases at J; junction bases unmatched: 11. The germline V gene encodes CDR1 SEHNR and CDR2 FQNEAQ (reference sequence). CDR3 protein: CASSLTGWEDEAFF. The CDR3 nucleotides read TGTGCCAGCAGTCTGACAGGGTGGGAGGATGAAGCTTTCTTT. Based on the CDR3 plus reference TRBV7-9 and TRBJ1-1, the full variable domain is DTGVSQNPRHKITKRGQNVTFRCDPISEHNRLYWYRQTLGQGPEFLTYFQNEAQLEKSRLLSDRFSAERPKGSFSTLEIQRTEQGDSAMYLCASSLTGWEDEAFFGQGTRLTVV.

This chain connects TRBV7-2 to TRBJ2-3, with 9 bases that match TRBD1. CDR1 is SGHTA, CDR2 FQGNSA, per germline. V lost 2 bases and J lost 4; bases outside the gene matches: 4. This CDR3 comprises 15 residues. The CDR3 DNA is TGTGCCAGCAGCTTAAGGGGACAGGGTTCAGATACGCAGTATTTT. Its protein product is CASSLRGQGSDTQYF. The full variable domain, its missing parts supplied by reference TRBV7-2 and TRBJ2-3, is GAGVSQSPSNKVTEKGKDVELRCDPISGHTALYWYRQSLGQGLEFLIYFQGNSAPDKSGLPSDRFSAERTGGSVSTLTIQRTQQEDSAVYLCASSLRGQGSDTQYFGPGTRLTVL.

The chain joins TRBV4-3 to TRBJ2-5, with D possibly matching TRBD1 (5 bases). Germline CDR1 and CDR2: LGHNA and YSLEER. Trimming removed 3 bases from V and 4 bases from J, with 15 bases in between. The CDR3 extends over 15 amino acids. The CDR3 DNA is TGCGCCAGCAGCCAGGTCCTAAGGGGAACAGAGACCCAGTACTTC. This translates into CASSQVLRGTETQYF.

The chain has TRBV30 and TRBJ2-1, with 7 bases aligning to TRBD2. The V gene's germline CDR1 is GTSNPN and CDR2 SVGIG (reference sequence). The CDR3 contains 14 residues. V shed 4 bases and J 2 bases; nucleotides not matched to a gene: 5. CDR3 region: CAWIGGGTYNEQFF. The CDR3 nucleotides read TGTGCCTGGATAGGCGGGGGAACCTACAATGAGCAGTTCTTC. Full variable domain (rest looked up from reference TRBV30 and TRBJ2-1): SQTIHQWPATLVQPVGSPLSLECTVEGTSNPNLYWYRQAAGRGLQLLFYSVGIGQISSEVPQNLSASRPQDRQFILSSKKLLLSDSGFYLCAWIGGGTYNEQFFGPGTRLTVL.

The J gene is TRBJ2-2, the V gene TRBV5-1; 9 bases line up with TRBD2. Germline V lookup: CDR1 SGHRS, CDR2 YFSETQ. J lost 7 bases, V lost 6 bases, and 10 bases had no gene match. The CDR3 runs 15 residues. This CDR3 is CASTPRLADRGELFF. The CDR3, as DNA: TGCGCCAGCACCCCGAGACTAGCGGACCGCGGGGAGCTGTTTTTT.

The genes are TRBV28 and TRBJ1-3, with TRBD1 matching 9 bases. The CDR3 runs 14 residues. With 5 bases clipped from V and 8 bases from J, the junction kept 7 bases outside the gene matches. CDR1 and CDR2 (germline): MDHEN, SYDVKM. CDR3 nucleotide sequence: TGTGCCAGCAGTCCCCCGGACAGGGGTGACACCATATATTTT. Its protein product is CASSPPDRGDTIYF.

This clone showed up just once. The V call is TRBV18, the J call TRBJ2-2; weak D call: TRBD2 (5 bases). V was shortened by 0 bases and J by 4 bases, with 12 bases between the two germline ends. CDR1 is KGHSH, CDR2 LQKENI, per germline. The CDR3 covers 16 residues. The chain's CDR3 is CASSPPWGEGTGELFF. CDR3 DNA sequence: TGTGCCAGCTCACCACCGTGGGGAGAGGGCACCGGGGAGCTGTTTTTT.

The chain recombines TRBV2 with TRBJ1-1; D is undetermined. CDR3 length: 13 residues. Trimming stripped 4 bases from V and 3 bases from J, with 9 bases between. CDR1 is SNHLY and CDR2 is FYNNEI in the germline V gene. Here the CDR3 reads CASSVIGYTEAFF. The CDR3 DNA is TGTGCCAGCAGTGTGATAGGGTACACTGAAGCTTTCTTT.

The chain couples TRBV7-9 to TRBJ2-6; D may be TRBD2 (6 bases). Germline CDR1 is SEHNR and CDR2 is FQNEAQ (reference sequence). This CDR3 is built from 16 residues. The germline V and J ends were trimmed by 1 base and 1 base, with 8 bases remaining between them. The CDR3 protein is CASSLVLASGANVLTF. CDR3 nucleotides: TGTGCCAGCAGCTTAGTTCTAGCGTCTGGGGCCAACGTCCTGACTTTC.

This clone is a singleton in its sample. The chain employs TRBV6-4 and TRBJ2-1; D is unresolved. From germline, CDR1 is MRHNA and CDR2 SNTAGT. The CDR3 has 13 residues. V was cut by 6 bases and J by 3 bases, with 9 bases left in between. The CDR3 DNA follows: TGTGCCAGCAGAGTGAACGACTACAATGAGCAGTTCTTC. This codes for CASRVNDYNEQFF.

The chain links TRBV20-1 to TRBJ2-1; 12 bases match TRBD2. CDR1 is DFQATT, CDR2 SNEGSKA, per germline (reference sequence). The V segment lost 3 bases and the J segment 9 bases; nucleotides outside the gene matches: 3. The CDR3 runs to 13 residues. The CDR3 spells CSASSGLAGEQFF. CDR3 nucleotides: TGCAGTGCTAGTTCGGGACTAGCGGGTGAGCAGTTCTTC.

The CDR3 sequence is CASSSRLAGGRAYEQYF. DNA of the CDR3: TGTGCCAGCAGCTCGCGACTAGCGGGGGGCAGGGCCTACGAGCAGTACTTC. The chain uses TRBV7-6 and TRBJ2-7; 13 bases are shared with TRBD2. The V and J ends lost 4 bases and 2 bases, in that order; junction bases with no gene match: 8. The CDR3 covers 17 residues. The germline gives CDR1 SGHVS, CDR2 FNYEAQ.

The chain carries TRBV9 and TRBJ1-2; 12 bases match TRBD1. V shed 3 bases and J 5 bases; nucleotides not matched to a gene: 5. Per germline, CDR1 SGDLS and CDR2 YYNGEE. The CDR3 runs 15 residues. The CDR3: CASSGGQGAGYGYTF. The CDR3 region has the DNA TGTGCCAGCAGCGGGGGACAGGGGGCAGGGTATGGCTACACCTTC. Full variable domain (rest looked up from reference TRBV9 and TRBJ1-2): DSGVTQTPKHLITATGQRVTLRCSPRSGDLSVYWYQQSLDQGLQFLIQYYNGEERAKGNILERFSAQQFPDLHSELNLSSLELGDSALYFCASSGGQGAGYGYTFGSGTRLTVV.

DNA of the CDR3: TGTGCCAGCTCTCTGGGACAGGGGCAAGAGACCCAGTACTTC. This encodes CASSLGQGQETQYF. The V and J genes are TRBV18 and TRBJ2-5, with 10 positions matching TRBD1. The CDR3 sequence is 14 residues long. The germline gives CDR1 KGHSH, CDR2 LQKENI. Germline trimming cut 6 bases from V and 2 bases from J; bases unmatched to any gene: 3.

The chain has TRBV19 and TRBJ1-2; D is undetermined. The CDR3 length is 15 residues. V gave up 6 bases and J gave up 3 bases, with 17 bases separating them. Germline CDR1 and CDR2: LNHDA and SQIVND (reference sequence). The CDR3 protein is CASRGFLGMHYGYTF. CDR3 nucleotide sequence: TGTGCCAGTAGAGGCTTCCTCGGAATGCACTATGGCTACACCTTC. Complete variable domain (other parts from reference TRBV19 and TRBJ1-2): DGGITQSPKYLFRKEGQNVTLSCEQNLNHDAMYWYRQDPGQGLRLIYYSQIVNDFQKGDIAEGYSVSREKKESFPLTVTSAQKNPTAFYLCASRGFLGMHYGYTFGSGTRLTVV.

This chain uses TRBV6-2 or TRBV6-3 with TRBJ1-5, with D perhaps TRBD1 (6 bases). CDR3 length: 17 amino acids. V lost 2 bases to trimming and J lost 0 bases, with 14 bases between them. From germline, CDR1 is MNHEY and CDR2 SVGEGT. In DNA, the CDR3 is TGTGCCAGCAGTTACCCCGTGGGGGGGGCTAGCAATCAGCCCCAGCATTTT. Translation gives CASSYPVGGASNQPQHF.

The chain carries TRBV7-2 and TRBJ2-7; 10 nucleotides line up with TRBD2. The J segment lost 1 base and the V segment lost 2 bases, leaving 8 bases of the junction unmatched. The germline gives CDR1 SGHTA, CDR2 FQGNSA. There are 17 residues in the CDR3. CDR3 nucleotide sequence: TGTGCCAGCAGCTTAAAGTCAGCGGGGGGGCAGTCCTACGAGCAGTACTTC. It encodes CASSLKSAGGQSYEQYF.

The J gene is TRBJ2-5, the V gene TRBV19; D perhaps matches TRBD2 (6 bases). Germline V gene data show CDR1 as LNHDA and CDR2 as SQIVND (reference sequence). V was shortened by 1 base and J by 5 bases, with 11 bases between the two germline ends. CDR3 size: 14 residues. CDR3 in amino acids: CASSIAGVLETQYF. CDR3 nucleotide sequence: TGTGCCAGTAGTATAGCGGGGGTACTGGAGACCCAGTACTTC.